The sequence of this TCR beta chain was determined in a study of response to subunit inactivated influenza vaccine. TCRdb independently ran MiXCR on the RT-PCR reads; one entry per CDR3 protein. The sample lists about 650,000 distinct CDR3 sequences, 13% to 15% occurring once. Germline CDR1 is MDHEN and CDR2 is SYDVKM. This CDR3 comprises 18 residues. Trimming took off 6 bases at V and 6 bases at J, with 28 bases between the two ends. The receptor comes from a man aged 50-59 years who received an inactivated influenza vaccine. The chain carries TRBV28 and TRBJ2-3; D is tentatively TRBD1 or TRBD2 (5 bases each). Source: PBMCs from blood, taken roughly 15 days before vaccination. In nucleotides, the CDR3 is TGTGCCAGCAGCCACACGTTGATAGCTTATTCCGAGGGGGATACGCAGTATTTT. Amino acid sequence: CASSHTLIAYSEGDTQYF.